Below are 22 T cell receptor beta chains sequenced from a single sample in a study of type 1 regulatory T cells. General observations from the study: Compared with non-Tr1 cells, Tr1 cells showed a narrower TCR repertoire.

Via MiXCR, TCRdb re-called the reads, giving one row per CDR3 protein. The sample holds approximately 77,000 distinct CDR3 sequences; under 25% are singletons and the top ten take less than 10%. Antigens of these TCRs are unknown. Sequenced: cultured type 1 regulatory T (Tr1) cells, either the whole culture or a sorted fraction (not recorded which). The receptors here all came from a human donor in good health.

The rearrangement links TRBV30 to TRBJ1-1; the D gene is possibly TRBD1 (6 bases). Germline loops: CDR1 GTSNPN, CDR2 SVGIG (reference sequence). V lost 3 bases and J 6 bases, leaving 17 bases between the germline ends. The CDR3 length is 14 residues. In DNA form, the CDR3 reads TGTGCCTGGAGCGAAACCCTAGGGGGAGCTGAAGCTTTCTTT. As protein: CAWSETLGGAEAFF.

This chain links TRBV18 with TRBJ1-6; no firm D call. The CDR3 runs to 16 residues. From germline, CDR1 is KGHSH and CDR2 LQKENI. Trimming shortened V by 2 bases and J by 6 bases, and 14 bases separated the two germline ends. The CDR3 sequence: CASSPSGARGNSPLHF. DNA for the CDR3: TGTGCCAGCTCACCATCGGGAGCACGGGGTAATTCACCCCTCCACTTT.

The gene calls are TRBV20-1 and TRBJ2-1; 13 nucleotides agree with TRBD2. The CDR3 length is 20 residues. Germline loops: CDR1 DFQATT, CDR2 SNEGSKA (reference sequence). V lost 0 bases and J lost 0; bases outside the gene matches: 11. CDR3 nucleotides: TGCAGTGCTAGAGATCACACTAGCGGGAGGGCCGCTACCTCCTACAATGAGCAGTTCTTC. Translation gives CSARDHTSGRAATSYNEQFF.

The table lists this clonotype with many counts. The chain has TRBV24-1 and TRBJ2-1, with D unresolved. Germline V gene lookup returns CDR1 KGHDR and CDR2 SFDVKD. The V end lost 6 bases, the J end lost 5 bases, and 13 bases lay between the germline ends. The CDR3 is 14 amino acids. CDR3 coding DNA: TGTGCCACCAGTCGGATGCGAGATAACAATGAGCAGTTCTTC. Translated: CATSRMRDNNEQFF.

V gene TRBV5-4 combines with J gene TRBJ2-2; TRBD1 aligns across 10 bases. V lost 4 bases to trimming and J lost 10 bases; unmatched junction nucleotides: 7. CDR3 length equals 14 residues. Germline V gene sequence: CDR1 SGHNT, CDR2 YYREEE (reference sequence). The CDR3 spells CASSVPGQGLELFF. The CDR3, as DNA: TGTGCCAGCAGCGTCCCGGGACAGGGGTTGGAGCTGTTTTTT.

The chain couples TRBV3-1 to TRBJ2-1; perhaps TRBD2 as D (6 bases). Germline CDR1 reads LGHDT; CDR2 reads YNNKEL (reference sequence). V lost 0 bases and J lost 4, with 10 bases in between. This CDR3 has 15 amino acids. CDR3 in amino acids: CASSQDAGLYNEQFF. In nucleotides, the CDR3 is TGTGCCAGCAGCCAAGACGCGGGACTTTACAATGAGCAGTTCTTC.

This clonotype was seen a handful of times. V usage is TRBV6-6 and J usage is TRBJ1-6, with D possibly TRBD1 on 6 matching bases. The V and J ends lost 2 bases and 12 bases respectively, with 8 bases between them. CDR3 length: 12 amino acids. The germline CDR1 and CDR2 sequences are MNHNY and SVGAGI (reference sequence). CDR3 region: CASSYGGQPLHF. For the CDR3, the DNA is TGTGCCAGCAGTTACGGGGGGCAACCCCTCCACTTT.

This clonotype was picked up many times. The chain employs TRBV5-1 and TRBJ2-1, with TRBD2 matching over 9 bases. Unmatched junction bases numbered 8, after V lost 0 bases and J lost 7 bases. This CDR3 spans 16 amino acids. Per the germline V gene, CDR1 is SGHRS and CDR2 is YFSETQ. This chain's CDR3 is CASSLALTSGPNEQFF. DNA of the CDR3: TGCGCCAGCAGCTTGGCCTTGACTAGCGGCCCGAATGAGCAGTTCTTC.

The chain links TRBV25-1 to TRBJ2-7; 12 nucleotides match TRBD2. The junction had 8 bases not matched to a gene; V was cut back by 6 bases and J by 8 bases. Germline lookup yields CDR1 MGHDK and CDR2 SYGVNS. The CDR3 consists of 14 residues. The CDR3 nucleotides read TGTGCCAGCAGAAATTCCGGGACTAGCGGGCAGCAGTACTTC. It codes for CASRNSGTSGQQYF.

This clonotype occurred a few times. The rearrangement joins TRBV12-3 or TRBV12-4 to TRBJ2-7; 10 bases align to TRBD2. V was pared by 3 bases and J by 5 bases, with 13 bases of the junction left unmatched. The length of the CDR3 is 17 residues. CDR3 region: CASSFFRASGSPHEQYF. The CDR3 nucleotides are TGTGCCAGCAGTTTTTTCAGGGCTAGCGGGAGCCCCCACGAGCAGTACTTC.

V gene TRBV27 combines with J gene TRBJ2-1; 13 bases line up with TRBD2. This CDR3 spans 16 amino acids. Per the germline V gene, CDR1 is MNHEY and CDR2 is SMNVEV (reference sequence). Trimming took 5 bases from V and 6 from J; bases not matched to a gene: 7. CDR3 loop: CASSIRLAGGSNEQFF. The CDR3 nucleotides are TGTGCCAGCAGTATAAGACTAGCGGGAGGATCCAATGAGCAGTTCTTC.

The chain is built from TRBV20-1 and TRBJ2-1, with D perhaps matching TRBD2 (5 bases). V was pared by 6 bases and J by 4 bases, with 25 bases between. CDR1 DFQATT and CDR2 SNEGSKA come from the germline V gene (reference sequence). CDR3 length: 17 residues. The CDR3 bases are TGCAGTGCCAACAGCCCGCCGGGAACGAAAGTGTACAATGAGCAGTTCTTC. It specifies CSANSPPGTKVYNEQFF.

J is TRBJ2-7 and V is TRBV12-3 or TRBV12-4; D not certain. This CDR3 has 10 amino acids. V lost 3 bases to trimming and J lost 11 bases, with 8 bases between them. The CDR3 loop is CASSLILEYF. CDR3 coding DNA: TGTGCCAGCAGTTTGATTTTGGAGTACTTC.

This clonotype has only a few counts. This chain joins TRBV27 and TRBJ1-6; D not certain. V was cut by 6 bases and J by 3 bases, with 15 bases left in between. From germline, CDR1 is MNHEY and CDR2 SMNVEV (reference sequence). This CDR3 has 16 amino acids. CDR3 amino acids: CASRTDPGGYNSPLHF. The CDR3 nucleotides are TGTGCCAGCAGAACCGACCCGGGAGGCTATAATTCACCCCTCCACTTT.

In its sample, this clonotype was seen a few times. The V call is TRBV6-1, the J call TRBJ1-1; no firm D call. Germline assignment: CDR1 MNHNS and CDR2 SASEGT. This CDR3 has 14 residues. V was clipped by 1 base and J by 3 bases, with 9 bases between them. The CDR3 DNA sequence: TGTGCCAGCAGTGAAGGCAATCATGACACTGAAGCTTTCTTT. Its translation: CASSEGNHDTEAFF.

This clonotype is classed as medium-sized. The chain recombines TRBV27 with TRBJ2-3, with TRBD2 matching over 13 bases. J lost 4 bases, V lost 0 bases, and 4 bases had no gene match. The CDR3 consists of 17 residues. From germline, CDR1 is MNHEY and CDR2 SMNVEV (reference sequence). CDR3 region: CASSLSRTSGRADTQYF. CDR3 DNA: TGTGCCAGCAGTTTATCCCGGACTAGCGGGAGAGCAGATACGCAGTATTTT.

This clonotype has only a few counts. This sequence joins TRBV6-2 or TRBV6-3 and TRBJ2-1; D call uncertain. Germline V gene data show CDR1 as MNHEY and CDR2 as SVGEGT. This CDR3 spans 14 amino acids. V lost 6 bases and J 0 bases, leaving 9 bases between the germline ends. In nucleotides, the CDR3 is TGTGCCAGCAGCAAGACTTTCTCCTACAATGAGCAGTTCTTC. Its translation: CASSKTFSYNEQFF.

This clonotype has just a few counts. The chain recombines TRBV20-1 with TRBJ2-7; TRBD2 matches 9 bases. The CDR3 has 15 residues. V lost 2 bases to trimming and J lost 6 bases; unmatched junction nucleotides: 11. CDR1 and CDR2 from the germline V gene are DFQATT and SNEGSKA (reference sequence). Here the CDR3 DNA reads TGCAGTGCTAGACTAGCGGGAAGGCTTGAGGGCGAGCAGTACTTC. It yields the protein CSARLAGRLEGEQYF.

V usage is TRBV20-1 and J usage is TRBJ2-5; TRBD2 matches at 10 bases. The CDR3 runs to 15 residues. Trimming at V came to 2 bases and at J to 5 bases, leaving 8 bases not matched to a gene. CDR1 is DFQATT, CDR2 SNEGSKA, per germline (reference sequence). CDR3 nucleotide sequence: TGCAGTGCTAGATCGGCTAGCGGGAGTGGGGAGACCCAGTACTTC. This gives the protein CSARSASGSGETQYF.

In this sample, this clonotype turned up a few times. The rearrangement joins TRBV20-1 to TRBJ1-4; D is unclear. The CDR3 length is 14 residues. V lost 5 bases, J lost 2 bases, and 12 bases lay in between. Germline loops: CDR1 DFQATT, CDR2 SNEGSKA (reference sequence). CDR3: CSAPTGLTNEKLFF. In DNA, the CDR3 is TGCAGTGCTCCGACCGGGCTTACTAATGAAAAACTGTTTTTT.

A few counts support this clonotype. The V call is TRBV12-3 or TRBV12-4, the J call TRBJ1-1; tentative D call: TRBD1 (6 bases). Trimming shortened V by 7 bases and J by 1 base, and 13 bases separated the two germline ends. CDR3 size: 14 residues. CDR3 sequence: CASIWRGGNTEAFF. As DNA, the CDR3 is TGTGCCAGCATTTGGAGAGGGGGGAACACTGAAGCTTTCTTT.

This clonotype was detected a few times. This chain links TRBV5-1 with TRBJ2-7; weak D call: TRBD2 (6 bases). CDR1 SGHRS and CDR2 YFSETQ come from the germline V gene. The V end lost 3 bases, the J end lost 0 bases, and 13 bases lay between the germline ends. The CDR3 extends over 15 amino acids. Written as DNA, the CDR3 is TGCGCCAGCAGCTCCGGGAGCGGCCTCTCCTACGAGCAGTACTTC. As protein: CASSSGSGLSYEQYF.